This T cell receptor beta chain was profiled in a study of T-cell reconstitution after alpha-beta-depleted transplantation in children. Regarding this clonotype: Its matching antigen is unknown.

The study, taken as a whole, reports: Where alpha-beta T cells came from about two months after transplant was reportedly several hundred expanded graft clones. Certain patients had high TCRbeta diversity at day 60, and it came from recipient T cells and thymic progenitors that survived. T cells produced anew were the main source of T-cell counts and diversity one year after transplant.

Trimming removed 5 bases from V and 2 bases from J; junction bases left unmatched: 11. The CDR3 has 18 amino acids. The library targeted TCRbeta and was prepared with unique molecular identifiers. TCRdb re-derived calls from the PCR reads in MiXCR, one entry per CDR3 protein. This table has around 200,000 distinct CDR3 sequences, about 8.7% appearing once. This rearrangement joins TRBV12-3 or TRBV12-4 to TRBJ2-7, with 14 bases aligning to TRBD2. The TCR was taken from a male patient between 2 and 10 years old who had a stem cell transplant for acute myeloid leukemia, so the T cells may come from the graft donor. The material sequenced was PBMCs, mostly from graft donor cells, taken 360 days after TCRalphabeta/CD19-depleted stem cell transplant. As DNA, the CDR3 is TGTGCCAGCAGTCCGCGAGGGACTAGCGGGAGATTCACCTACGAGCAGTACTTC. It yields the protein CASSPRGTSGRFTYEQYF.